The T cell receptor beta chain under discussion was sequenced for a study of blood T cell repertoires in COVID-19. Study summary: Acute and convalescent COVID-19 samples came from the United States, Italy and Spain. Sources were T cells, B-cell-depleted T cells, or PBMCs; the material itself was cDNA or gDNA.

The CDR3 is 15 amino acids. Trimming shortened V by 6 bases and J by 1 base, and 15 bases separated the two germline ends. Germline values: CDR1 SGHDN, CDR2 FVKESK. Per the original data handling: Amplification of reference gene primers was used by the study to estimate nucleated cell counts. The table came from immunoSEQ multiplex PCR; TCRdb's copy has only in-frame clones and leaves some out. V and J calls and clone size are those listed in that table; D and trimming were worked out from the DNA. The sample lists 110,000 to 150,000 clones; 70% to 90% were seen once. The chain employs TRBV14 and TRBJ1-1, with D perhaps TRBD1 (6 bases). The TCR was taken from a woman aged 50 to 60 with acute or convalescent COVID-19. Sequencing was carried out using peripheral blood. Here the CDR3 DNA reads TGTGCCAGCAGACCGTCTGGGGGGGCGAACACTGAAGCTTTCTTT. Its protein is CASRPSGGANTEAFF.